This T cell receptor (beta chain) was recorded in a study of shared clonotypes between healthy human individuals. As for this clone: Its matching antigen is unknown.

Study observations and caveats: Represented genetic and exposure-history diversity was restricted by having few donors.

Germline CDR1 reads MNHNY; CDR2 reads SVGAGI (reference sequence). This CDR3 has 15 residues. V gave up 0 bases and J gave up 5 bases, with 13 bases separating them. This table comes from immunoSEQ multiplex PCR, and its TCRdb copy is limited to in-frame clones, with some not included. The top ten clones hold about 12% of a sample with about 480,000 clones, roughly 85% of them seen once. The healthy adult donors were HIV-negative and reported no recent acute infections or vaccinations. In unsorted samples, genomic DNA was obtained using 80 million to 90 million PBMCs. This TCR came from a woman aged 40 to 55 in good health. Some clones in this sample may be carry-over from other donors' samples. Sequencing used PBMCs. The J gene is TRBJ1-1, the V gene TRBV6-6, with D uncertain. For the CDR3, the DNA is TGTGCCAGCAGTTACTCCTCTACGAGGTGGACTGAAGCTTTCTTT. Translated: CASSYSSTRWTEAFF.